The 9 T cell receptor beta chains in this list originate from one sample, sequenced in a study of Graves' ophthalmopathy and Graves' hyperthyroidism. The authors amplified TCR beta CDR3 regions, and they did so from RNA transcripts for repertoire sequencing. HTBI-primed RT-PCR formed the first round, and a multiplex PCR formed the second. MiXCR, run by TCRdb on the multiplex PCR reads, gives a single entry per CDR3 protein. Among about 620,000 distinct CDR3 sequences listed, roughly 20% were seen once. The sample consisted of peripheral blood. These receptors originate from a young woman with stable Graves' hyperthyroidism. Some clones in this sample may be carry-over from other donors' samples.

This clonotype came up many times. The chain has TRBV6-5 and TRBJ2-7; 13 bases align to TRBD2. The germline V gene encodes CDR1 MNHEY and CDR2 SVGAGI. Losses at the gene ends were 4 bases for V and 12 bases for J; bases not matched to a gene: 9. The CDR3 spans 14 residues. CDR3 in DNA: TGTGCCAGCAGTTCCCAGACTAGCGGGAGGTCATTGTACTTC. Translating gives CASSSQTSGRSLYF.

This clonotype has ten or more counts. This chain uses TRBV29-1 with TRBJ1-2; D gene unclear. Germline-derived CDR1 and CDR2 are SQVTM and ANQGSEA. Trimming took 3 bases from V and 1 from J, leaving 6 bases between them. The CDR3 covers 12 residues. In nucleotides, the CDR3 is TGCAGCGTTGACAGCTTTAACTATGGCTACACCTTC. Translating gives CSVDSFNYGYTF.

This clonotype was recorded many times. The gene calls are TRBV19 and TRBJ1-5; TRBD1 might be the D (6 bases). The V gene lost 5 bases and the J gene lost 5 bases, with 19 bases spanning the gap. The CDR3 length is 16 residues. CDR1 and CDR2 from the germline V gene are LNHDA and SQIVND (reference sequence). Here the CDR3 DNA reads TGTGCCAGTAGTCGTTTAAAACAGGGAGTACATCAGCCCCAGCATTTT. It is translated as CASSRLKQGVHQPQHF.

Remarks on this clonotype: Being one base from a much bigger clone, this may be a read error. This chain links TRBV11-1 with TRBJ2-5, with TRBD1 identical over 11 bases. Unmatched junction bases numbered 16, after V lost 5 bases and J lost 5 bases. This CDR3 spans 18 amino acids. CDR1 SGHAT and CDR2 FQDESV come from the germline V gene (reference sequence). The CDR3 region is CASSPQFGRDRGGETQYF. CDR3 coding DNA: TGTGCCAGCAGCCCCCAGTTCGGAAGGGACAGGGGGGGGGAGACCCAGTACTTC.

This clonotype was counted a few times. V is TRBV27 and J is TRBJ1-2, with 8 nucleotides matching TRBD1. With V trimmed by 3 bases and J by 7 bases, 4 bases remained unmatched. The germline gives CDR1 MNHEY, CDR2 SMNVEV (reference sequence). The CDR3 consists of 13 residues. The CDR3 DNA follows: TGTGCCAGCAGTTTTCAGGGGGCGGGTGGCTACACCTTC. Translation gives CASSFQGAGGYTF.

This clonotype showed up many times. The V gene is TRBV10-3, the J gene TRBJ2-7, with TRBD1 as a possible D gene (6 bases). The CDR3 extends over 14 amino acids. Germline CDR1 is ENHRY and CDR2 is SYGVKD. The V gene lost 0 bases and the J gene lost 3 bases, with 9 bases spanning the gap. CDR3 DNA: TGTGCCATCAGTGAGTCGACGGACAGCTACGAGCAGTACTTC. This encodes CAISESTDSYEQYF.

This clonotype showed up many times. The CDR3 ends on some other residue instead of the conserved phenylalanine or tryptophan, so this is likely a read error. The rearrangement uses TRBV28 and TRBJ2-7; TRBD1 agrees at 10 bases. Germline V gene lookup returns CDR1 MDHEN and CDR2 SYDVKM. The CDR3 runs to 14 residues. V dropped 5 bases and J dropped 5; count of bases not matched to a gene: 6. The CDR3 sequence: CASSAGTGADEQYS. DNA for the CDR3: TGTGCCAGCAGTGCCGGGACAGGGGCGGACGAGCAGTACTCC.

The CDR3 reads CASSLDRVPSGNTIYF. CDR3 bases: TGTGCCAGCAGTCTCGACCGGGTTCCCTCTGGAAACACCATATATTTT. V and J are TRBV28 and TRBJ1-3; D call uncertain. The germline V gene has CDR1 MDHEN and CDR2 SYDVKM. V shed 5 bases and J shed 0 bases, with 14 bases lying between them. This CDR3 is built from 16 residues.

Comment on this clonotype: A single base separates this from a much larger clone, so it may be a read error. CDR3 sequence: CANSPGNQPQHF. The CDR3 DNA follows: TGTGCCAACTCCCCCGGCAATCAGCCCCAGCATTTT. J is TRBJ1-5 and V is TRBV14; D gene uncertain. Germline V CDR1 and CDR2: SGHDN, FVKESK. V was clipped by 10 bases and J by 2 bases, with 9 bases between them. The CDR3 is 12 residues long.